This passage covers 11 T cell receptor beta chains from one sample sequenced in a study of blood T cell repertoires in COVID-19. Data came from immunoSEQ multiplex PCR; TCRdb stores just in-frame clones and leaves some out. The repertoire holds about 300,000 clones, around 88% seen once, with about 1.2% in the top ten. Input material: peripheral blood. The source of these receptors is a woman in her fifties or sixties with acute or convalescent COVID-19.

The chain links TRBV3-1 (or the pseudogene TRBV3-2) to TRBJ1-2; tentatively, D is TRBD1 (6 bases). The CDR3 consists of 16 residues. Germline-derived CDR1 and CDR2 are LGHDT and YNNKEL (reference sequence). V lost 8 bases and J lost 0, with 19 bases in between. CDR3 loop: CASAMTGGDPNYGYTF. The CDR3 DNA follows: TGTGCCAGCGCCATGACAGGAGGAGATCCTAACTATGGCTACACCTTC.

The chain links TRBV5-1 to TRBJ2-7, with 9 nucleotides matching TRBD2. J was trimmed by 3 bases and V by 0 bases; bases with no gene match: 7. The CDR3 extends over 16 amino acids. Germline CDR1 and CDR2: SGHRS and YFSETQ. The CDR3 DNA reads TGCGCCAGCAGCTTGGACGGAGGGACTAGCTTCTACGAGCAGTACTTC. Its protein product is CASSLDGGTSFYEQYF. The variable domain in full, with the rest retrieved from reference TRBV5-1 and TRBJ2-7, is KAGVTQTPRYLIKTRGQQVTLSCSPISGHRSVSWYQQTPGQGLQFLFEYFSETQRNKGNFPGRFSGRQFSNSRSEMNVSTLELGDSALYLCASSLDGGTSFYEQYFGPGTRLTVT.

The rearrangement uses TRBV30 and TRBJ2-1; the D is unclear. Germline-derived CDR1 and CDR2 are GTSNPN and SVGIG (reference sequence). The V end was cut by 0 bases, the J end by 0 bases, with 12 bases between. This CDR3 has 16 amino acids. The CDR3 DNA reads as TGTGCCTGGAGTGTTTCGAGGTCCAGCTCCTACAATGAGCAGTTCTTC. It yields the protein CAWSVSRSSSYNEQFF.

As DNA, the CDR3 is TGCGCCAGCAGCGCTGGCGGCGGGGGAACCTACAATGAGCAGTTCTTC. It encodes CASSAGGGGTYNEQFF. This rearrangement joins TRBV5-1 to TRBJ2-1, with 7 nucleotides matching TRBD2. The CDR3 length is 16 residues. Trimming at V came to 4 bases and at J to 2 bases, leaving 9 bases not matched to a gene. Germline CDR1 reads SGHRS; CDR2 reads YFSETQ.

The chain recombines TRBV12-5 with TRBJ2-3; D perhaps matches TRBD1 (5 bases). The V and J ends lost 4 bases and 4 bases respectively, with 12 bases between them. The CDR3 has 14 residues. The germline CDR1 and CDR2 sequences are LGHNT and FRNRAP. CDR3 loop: CASGSEQVSDTQYF. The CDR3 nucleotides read TGTGCTAGTGGTTCCGAACAGGTTTCAGATACGCAGTATTTT.

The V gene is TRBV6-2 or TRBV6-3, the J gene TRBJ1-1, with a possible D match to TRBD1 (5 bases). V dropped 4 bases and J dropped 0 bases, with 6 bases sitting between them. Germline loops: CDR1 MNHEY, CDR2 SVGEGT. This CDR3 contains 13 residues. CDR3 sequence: CASSSTVNTEAFF. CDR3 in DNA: TGTGCCAGCAGTTCGACAGTGAACACTGAAGCTTTCTTT.

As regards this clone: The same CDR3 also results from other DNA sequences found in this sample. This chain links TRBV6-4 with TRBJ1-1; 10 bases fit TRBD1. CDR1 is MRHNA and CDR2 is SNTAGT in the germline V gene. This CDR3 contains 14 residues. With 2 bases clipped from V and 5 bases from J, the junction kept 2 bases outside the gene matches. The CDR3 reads CASSDTDRGTEAFF. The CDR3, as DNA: TGTGCCAGCAGTGACACGGACAGGGGGACTGAAGCTTTCTTT.

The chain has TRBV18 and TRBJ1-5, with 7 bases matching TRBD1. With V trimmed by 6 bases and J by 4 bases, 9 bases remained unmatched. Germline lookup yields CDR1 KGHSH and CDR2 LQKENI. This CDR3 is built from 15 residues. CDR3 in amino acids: CASSGAQTGNQPQHF. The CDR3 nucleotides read TGTGCCAGCTCCGGCGCACAGACAGGGAATCAGCCCCAGCATTTT.

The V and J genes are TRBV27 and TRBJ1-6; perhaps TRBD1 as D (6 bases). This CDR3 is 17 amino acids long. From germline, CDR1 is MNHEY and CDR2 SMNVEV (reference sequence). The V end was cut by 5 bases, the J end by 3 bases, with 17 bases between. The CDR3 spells CASSPRAGVIYNSPLHF. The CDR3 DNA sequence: TGTGCCAGCAGTCCCCGCGCAGGGGTGATCTATAATTCACCCCTCCACTTT.

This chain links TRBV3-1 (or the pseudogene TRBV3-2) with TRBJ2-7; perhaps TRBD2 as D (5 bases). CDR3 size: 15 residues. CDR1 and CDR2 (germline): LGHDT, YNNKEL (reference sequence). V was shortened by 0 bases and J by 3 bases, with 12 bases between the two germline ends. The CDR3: CASSQDQRTRYEQYF. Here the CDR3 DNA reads TGTGCCAGCAGCCAAGATCAGCGGACCCGCTACGAGCAGTACTTC.

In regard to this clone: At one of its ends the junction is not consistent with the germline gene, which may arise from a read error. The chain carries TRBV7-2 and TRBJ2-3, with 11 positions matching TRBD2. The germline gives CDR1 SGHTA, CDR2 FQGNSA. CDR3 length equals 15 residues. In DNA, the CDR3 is TGTGCCAGCAGCCTAGCGGGGGGTTTCACAGATACGCAGTATTTT. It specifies CASSLAGGFTDTQYF.